These T cell receptor beta chains were read from a single sample in a study of blood T cell repertoires in COVID-19. Assay used: immunoSEQ multiplex PCR; TCRdb lists only in-frame clones, some missing. The data hold about 250,000 clones, with 70% to 90% observed a single time. Sequencing was done on a sample of peripheral blood. Every receptor here comes from a man younger than 35 with active or convalescent COVID-19. Each CDR3 is given with its conserved first and last residue. D genes are given only for firm matches. Clone size is stated in some rows and not others, as once, few, many or a class when expanded.

>.|.|TRBJ2-1|TRBV7-2
CASSFGGREQFF
TGTGCCAGCAGCTTCGGGGGTCGTGAGCAGTTCTTC
>few|TRBD2|TRBJ2-7|TRBV6-2/TRBV6-3
CASSTVGLGHEQYF
TGTGCCAGCAGTACCGTCGGACTAGGCCACGAGCAGTACTTC
>.|TRBD1|TRBJ1-6|TRBV14
CASSPTGGLDSPLHF
TGTGCCAGCAGCCCTACAGGGGGTCTAGATTCACCCCTCCACTTT
>.|.|TRBJ2-7|TRBV7-2
CASTLDRGSYEQYF
TGTGCCAGCACCCTCGACAGAGGATCCTACGAGCAGTACTTC
>.|.|TRBJ1-5|TRBV7-9
CASSPGLPNEPQHF
TGTGCCAGCAGCCCGGGATTACCTAATGAGCCCCAGCATTTT
>.|TRBD2|TRBJ2-1|TRBV12-5
CASGLVSLAGETYNEQFF
TGTGCTAGTGGTTTGGTATCCCTAGCGGGAGAAACGTACAATGAGCAGTTCTTC
>.|TRBD2|TRBJ2-7|TRBV27
CASSLPSGYEQYF
TGTGCCAGCAGTTTACCTAGCGGCTACGAGCAGTACTTC
>.|.|TRBJ1-5|TRBV24-1
CATSDGGSQPQHF
TGTGCCACCAGTGACGGCGGGTCTCAGCCCCAGCATTTT
>.|TRBD2|TRBJ2-7|TRBV7-2
CASSLGRRLAGGSYEQYF
TGTGCCAGCAGCTTAGGGAGACGACTAGCGGGGGGGTCCTACGAGCAGTACTTC
>.|.|TRBJ1-1|TRBV21-1
CASSPGGVNTEAFF
TGTGCCAGCAGCCCAGGAGGGGTGAACACTGAAGCTTTCTTT
>.|TRBD1|TRBJ1-1|TRBV7-2
CASSSTGGFGTEAFF
TGTGCCAGCAGCTCCACAGGGGGCTTTGGCACTGAAGCTTTCTTT
>.|TRBD2|TRBJ2-5|TRBV7-2
CASSLGTSGSSTETQYF
TGTGCCAGCAGCCTAGGGACTAGCGGGAGCTCAACCGAGACCCAGTACTTC
>.|TRBD1|TRBJ2-5|TRBV7-3
CASSAGTGETQYF
TGTGCCAGCAGCGCCGGGACAGGAGAGACCCAGTACTTC
>.|TRBD2|TRBJ2-3|TRBV7-3
CASSPGLSTDTQYF
TGTGCCAGCAGCCCGGGACTATCTACAGATACGCAGTATTTT
>.|TRBD1|TRBJ1-5|TRBV9
CASSGGNRGDQPQHF
TGTGCCAGCAGCGGAGGGAACAGGGGGGATCAGCCCCAGCATTTT
>.|.|TRBJ2-3|TRBV2
CASSVVDTQYF
TGTGCCAGCAGTGTCGTAGATACGCAGTATTTT
>.|.|TRBJ2-1|TRBV7-2
CASSSRSAAAREQFF
TGTGCCAGCAGCTCTAGGAGCGCCGCGGCGCGTGAGCAGTTCTTC
>.|TRBD2|TRBJ2-3|TRBV9
CASSGEAGLDTDTQYF
TGTGCCAGCAGCGGCGAAGCGGGACTGGACACAGATACGCAGTATTTT
>.|.|TRBJ2-5|TRBV5-1
CASSLLGGQETQYF
TGCGCCAGCAGCTTGCTTGGAGGGCAAGAGACCCAGTACTTC
>.|.|TRBJ2-5|TRBV28
CASSLPSRETQYF
TGTGCCAGCAGTTTACCTAGCCGAGAGACCCAGTACTTC